This entry features one TCR beta chain sequence. There are a few counts of this clonotype. This clone's antigen is unknown. No base quality values were provided; no much bigger clone lies one nucleotide off. This entry comes from a study of identical twins (dated by TCRdb to 2016 to 2017). Regarding the complete study: The study deep-sequenced TCR alpha and beta repertoires from monozygotic twins, unrelated adults of various ages and cord blood to test whether fetal clonotypes persist. To rule out contamination, replicate twin experiments were performed at different times with different library preparation protocols. The research as a whole found: Out-of-frame TCR alpha sharing in monozygotic twins was systematically underestimated by recombination models, whereas sharing between unrelated individuals was in agreement with the recombination models. Out-of-frame TCR alpha sequences shared between twins showed an excess of low generation-probability sequences compared with coincidental sharing between unrelated individuals. Fewer insertions were carried by abundant cord blood beta clonotypes; a weaker similar trend was observed in young adult naive repertoires, while no such trend was observed in memory repertoires. Because the same donors could not be followed over many years, the conclusions depended on cross-sectional statistical analysis. The excess sharing between twins in beta out-of-frame sequences was weaker because fewer shared sequences reduced the signal-to-noise ratio. Invariant T cells such as MAIT and iNKT could partly confound zero-insertion analyses, although diverse VJ usage argued against such confounding for most clonotypes.

The library came from 5' RACE. These reads were obtained on an Illumina HiSeq 2000. Template switching added a universal primer binding site, and the final cDNA carried a unique molecular identifier that allowed TCR cDNA molecules to be counted accurately. Specific primers in the conserved constant-segment region were used to synthesize first-strand cDNA for TCR alpha and beta chains. Each cDNA library was double barcoded, with a SMART-Mk sample barcode plus Illumina barcodes, to control for contamination. Two successive PCR steps introduced TruSeq adapter sequences along with Illumina sample barcodes. TCR alpha and beta cDNA libraries were sequenced on the Illumina HiSeq platform with custom primers. Per the original workflow: Unique molecular identifiers were extracted from raw reads with MiGEC, and CDR3 positions were determined with MiXCR. Recombination models were inferred per individual with the repgenHMM and IGoR tools using an EM algorithm. Shared clonotype analysis was performed with the tcR package in R, normalizing sharing by the product of cloneset sizes. To study raw recombination without the effects of thymic and clonal selection, out-of-frame nonproductive sequences were analyzed. Through fastp at Q25 and MiXCR, TCRdb rebuilt clones from the public reads, retaining in-frame beta chains. Rows with a matching CDR3 protein are joined into one entry that keeps the most common DNA and genes. The V and J calls reflect TCRdb's pipeline rather than the authors' work. The sample yields around 510,000 distinct CDR3 sequences; more than 13% were counted once. The ten largest clones represent more than 0.8% of the sample.

All donors were healthy Caucasians. The twin cohort consisted of three pairs of female monozygotic twins, all aged roughly 18 to 30 years. Positive isolation kits from Invitrogen were used to isolate the CD4+ and CD8+ T cell populations. The same sample was also used in a study of yellow fever vaccine responses in identical twins. Taken from the second paper: According to the authors, the vaccine-induced T cell response in identical twins seemed to be partly convergent and partly specific to each individual. The study precisely tracked vaccine-responding T cell clones in identical twins.

The sequence was collected from a woman in her late teens or twenties in good health. The material sequenced was CD4+ T cells sorted from blood.

The CDR3 protein sequence reads: CSAATWVMNTGELFF. The nucleotides read TGCAGTGCCGCCACATGGGTGATGAACACCGGGGAGCTGTTTTTT. The receptor chain draws on TRBV20-1 and TRBJ2-2; the D segment cannot be called with confidence. Including cysteine and phenylalanine, the CDR3 has 15 amino acids. Of the read, only the CDR3 DNA is kept; its 45 bases are in frame from base 1. The junction shows trimming of 6 bases on V and 1 base on J, plus 15 bases between the germline ends. Taken from the germline V gene (reference sequence), the CDR1 and CDR2 loops are DFQATT and SNEGSKA.